One sample yielded the 3 T cell receptor beta chains listed below, sequenced in a study of cytomegalovirus exposure and HLA in healthy donors. Both 60 Vbeta primers and 13 Jbeta primers went into the PCR. The protocol was immunoSEQ multiplex PCR, while the TCRdb copy is restricted to in-frame clones and leaves out a portion. Of approximately 160,000 clones listed, 60% to 85% were seen once; the top ten hold approximately 3.4%. What was sequenced was PBMCs. Every receptor here comes from a woman in her fifties or sixties in good health and CMV-seropositive.

The chain couples TRBV14 to TRBJ1-2; a weak D match, TRBD1 (5 bases). Per the germline V gene, CDR1 is SGHDN and CDR2 is FVKESK. V lost 5 bases and J 5 bases, leaving 9 bases between the germline ends. CDR3 size: 12 residues. The CDR3 region has the DNA TGTGCCAGCAGCTCGGGGGGGTATGGCTACACCTTC. Its translation is CASSSGGYGYTF.

This clone was seen once. The V call is TRBV7-9, the J call TRBJ1-1, with D tentatively TRBD1 (5 bases). Germline CDR1 SEHNR, CDR2 FQNEAQ (reference sequence). The CDR3 has 15 amino acids. With 3 bases removed from V and 1 base from J, the gap between germline ends came to 12 bases. The CDR3 loop is CASSLVSGPNTEAFF. CDR3 sequence (DNA): TGTGCCAGCAGCTTGGTGTCAGGGCCGAACACTGAAGCTTTCTTT.

The chain combines TRBV27 with TRBJ1-1, with D unclear. The germline gives CDR1 MNHEY, CDR2 SMNVEV (reference sequence). The CDR3 spans 13 residues. Trimming cost V 1 base and J 8 bases, with 11 bases left between them. CDR3 region: CASSLLVAGEAFF. Written as DNA, the CDR3 is TGTGCCAGCAGTTTATTAGTAGCGGGAGAAGCTTTCTTT.